This entry describes one TCR beta chain. Its antigen is undetermined. At one of its ends the junction is not consistent with the germline gene, which may arise from a read error. The germline V gene has CDR1 MNHNS and CDR2 SASEGT. The CDR3 runs 14 residues. This specimen comes from a study of T cell responses to AZD1222 COVID-19 vaccine. The method was immunoSEQ multiplex PCR; TCRdb's version includes in-frame clones alone and lacks a portion of them. The sample has around 130,000 clones; over 90% are singletons. Findings and caveats of the study: Across spike, vaccine-associated CD4 TCRs were found, dominant at 160-218 and 743-854.

This sequence was found in an adult in good health. The specimen comprised peripheral blood, sampled on day 0 of AZD1222 vaccination. The chain links TRBV6-1 to TRBJ2-2; a possible D gene is TRBD1 (6 bases). Here the CDR3 reads CASCEDRRINSRFF. In nucleotides, the CDR3 is TGTGCCAGCTGTGAGGACAGACGCATAAACTCGCGGTTTTTT.